The entry below describes one TCR beta chain. No antigen is known for it. These data come from a study of CD8+ T cells in alopecia areata. Study summary: Tofacitinib was taken orally by treated patients, and the dose was 5 to 10 mg twice daily. The protocol delivered tofacitinib for 6 to 18 months, then withdrew it for 6 months.

Study results and caveats: Scalp clonality and expanded CD8+ clones among the top 100 were significantly decreased by tofacitinib.

Germline V gene data show CDR1 as MNHEY and CDR2 as SMNVEV (reference sequence). The V gene lost 3 bases and the J gene lost 0 bases, with 6 bases spanning the gap. The CDR3 loop spans 13 amino acids. The sequencing template was cDNA reverse transcribed from extracted RNA. The method was immunoSEQ multiplex PCR; TCRdb's version includes in-frame clones alone and lacks a portion of them. Seen here are around 110,000 clones, around 83% observed once, and the top ten hold around 25%. Treatment: oral pan-JAK inhibitor, 5-10 mg twice daily. PBMCs served as the source from which CD4+ and CD8+ T cells were sorted.

This receptor was identified in a human donor with alopecia areata. The sample consisted of CD8+ T cells sorted from blood, taken at week 24, from a patient treated with tofacitinib. The rearrangement joins TRBV27 to TRBJ2-7, with unresolved D. The CDR3 protein is CASSLASSYEQYF. As DNA, the CDR3 is TGTGCCAGCAGTTTGGCCAGCTCCTACGAGCAGTACTTC.